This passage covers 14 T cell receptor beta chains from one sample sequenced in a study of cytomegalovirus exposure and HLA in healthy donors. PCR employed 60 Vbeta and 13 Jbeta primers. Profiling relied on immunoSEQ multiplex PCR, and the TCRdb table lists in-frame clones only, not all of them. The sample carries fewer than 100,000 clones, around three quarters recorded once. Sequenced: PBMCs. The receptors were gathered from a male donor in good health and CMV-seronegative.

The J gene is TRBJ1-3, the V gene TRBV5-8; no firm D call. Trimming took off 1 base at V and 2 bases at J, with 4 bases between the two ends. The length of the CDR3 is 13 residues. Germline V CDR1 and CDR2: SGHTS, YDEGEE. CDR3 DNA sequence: TGTGCCAGCAGCTTGAGCCCTGGAAACACCATATATTTT. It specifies CASSLSPGNTIYF.

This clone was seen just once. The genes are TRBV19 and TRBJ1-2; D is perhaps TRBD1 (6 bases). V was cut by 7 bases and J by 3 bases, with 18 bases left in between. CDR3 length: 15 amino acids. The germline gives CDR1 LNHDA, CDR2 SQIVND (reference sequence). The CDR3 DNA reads TGTGCCAGTAAAAGGACAGCGAACGAGGACTATGGCTACACCTTC. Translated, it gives CASKRTANEDYGYTF.

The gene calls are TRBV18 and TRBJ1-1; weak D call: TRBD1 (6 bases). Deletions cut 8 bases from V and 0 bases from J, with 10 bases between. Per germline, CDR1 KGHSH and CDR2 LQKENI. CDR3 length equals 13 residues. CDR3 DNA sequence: TGTGCCAGCCAGGACAGCTTGAACACTGAAGCTTTCTTT. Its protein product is CASQDSLNTEAFF.

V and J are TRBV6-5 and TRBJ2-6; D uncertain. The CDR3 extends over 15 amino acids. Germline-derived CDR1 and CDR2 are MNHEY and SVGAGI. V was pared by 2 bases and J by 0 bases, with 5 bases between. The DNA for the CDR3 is TGTGCCAGCAGTTACCTCAGCTCTGGGGCCAACGTCCTGACTTTC. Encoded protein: CASSYLSSGANVLTF.

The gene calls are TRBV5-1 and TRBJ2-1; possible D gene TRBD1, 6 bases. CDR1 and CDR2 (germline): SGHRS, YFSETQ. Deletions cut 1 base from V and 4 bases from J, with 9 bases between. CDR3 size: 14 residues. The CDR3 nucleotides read TGCGCCAGCAGCTTGCAGGGGATTTACAATGAGCAGTTCTTC. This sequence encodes CASSLQGIYNEQFF.

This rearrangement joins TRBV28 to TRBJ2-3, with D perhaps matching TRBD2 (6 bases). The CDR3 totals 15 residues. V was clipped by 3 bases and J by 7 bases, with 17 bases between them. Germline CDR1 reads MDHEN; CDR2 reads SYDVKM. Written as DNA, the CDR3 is TGTGCCAGCAGTTTGGTAGGGGAGGTCTATAATACGCAGTATTTT. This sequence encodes CASSLVGEVYNTQYF.

The CDR3 DNA is TGTGCCAGCAGACTTAGCGGGAGTGGGCCAGATACGCAGTATTTT. Translated, it gives CASRLSGSGPDTQYF. J is TRBJ2-3 and V is TRBV2; 9 bases are shared with TRBD2. The J segment lost 4 bases and the V segment lost 6 bases, leaving 8 bases of the junction unmatched. The germline V gene has CDR1 SNHLY and CDR2 FYNNEI. CDR3 length equals 15 residues.

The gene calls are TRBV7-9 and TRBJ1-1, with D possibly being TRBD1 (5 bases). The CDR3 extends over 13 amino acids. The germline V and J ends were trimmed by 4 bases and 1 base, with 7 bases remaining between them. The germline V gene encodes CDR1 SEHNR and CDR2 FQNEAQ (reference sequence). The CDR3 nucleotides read TGTGCCAGCAGCTCGACAGAGAACACTGAAGCTTTCTTT. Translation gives CASSSTENTEAFF.

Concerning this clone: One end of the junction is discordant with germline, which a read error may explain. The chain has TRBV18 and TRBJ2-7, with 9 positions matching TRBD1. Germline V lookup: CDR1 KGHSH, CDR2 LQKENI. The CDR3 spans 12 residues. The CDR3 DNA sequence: TGTGCCAGCTCACCAGGGGACGGGACAGGGAACTTC. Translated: CASSPGDGTGNF. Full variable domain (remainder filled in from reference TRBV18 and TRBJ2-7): NAGVMQNPRHLVRRRGQEARLRCSPMKGHSHVYWYRQLPEEGLKFMVYLQKENIIDESGMPKERFSAEFPKEGPSILRIQQVVRGDSAAYFCASSPGDGTGNFGPGTRLTVT.

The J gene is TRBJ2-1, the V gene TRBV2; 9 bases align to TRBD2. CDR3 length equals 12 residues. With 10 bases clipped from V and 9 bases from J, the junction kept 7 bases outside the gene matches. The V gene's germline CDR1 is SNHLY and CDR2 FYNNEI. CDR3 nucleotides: TGTGCCACAAAGGGACTAGCATCTGAGCAGTTCTTC. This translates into CATKGLASEQFF.

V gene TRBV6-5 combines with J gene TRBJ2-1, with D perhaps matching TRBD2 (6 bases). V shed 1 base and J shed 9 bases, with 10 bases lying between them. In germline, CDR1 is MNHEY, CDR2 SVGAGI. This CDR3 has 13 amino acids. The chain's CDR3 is CASSYWEEGEQFF. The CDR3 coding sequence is TGTGCCAGCAGTTACTGGGAGGAGGGTGAGCAGTTCTTC.

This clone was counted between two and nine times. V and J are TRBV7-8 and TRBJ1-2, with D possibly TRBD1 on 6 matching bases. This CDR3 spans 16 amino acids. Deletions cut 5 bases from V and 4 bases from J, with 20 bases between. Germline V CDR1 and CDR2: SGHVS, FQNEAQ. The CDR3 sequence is CASSLHKTDSSYGYTF. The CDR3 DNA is TGTGCCAGCAGCCTTCATAAAACGGACAGCAGCTATGGCTACACCTTC.

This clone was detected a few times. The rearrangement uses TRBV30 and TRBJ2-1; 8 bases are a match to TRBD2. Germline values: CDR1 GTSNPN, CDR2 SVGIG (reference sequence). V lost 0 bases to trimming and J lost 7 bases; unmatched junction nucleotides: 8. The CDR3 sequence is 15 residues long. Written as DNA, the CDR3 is TGTGCCTGGAGTGTAGCGGGGGCCGCCTTGAATGAGCAGTTCTTC. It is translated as CAWSVAGAALNEQFF. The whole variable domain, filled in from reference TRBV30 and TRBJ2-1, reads SQTIHQWPATLVQPVGSPLSLECTVEGTSNPNLYWYRQAAGRGLQLLFYSVGIGQISSEVPQNLSASRPQDRQFILSSKKLLLSDSGFYLCAWSVAGAALNEQFFGPGTRLTVL.

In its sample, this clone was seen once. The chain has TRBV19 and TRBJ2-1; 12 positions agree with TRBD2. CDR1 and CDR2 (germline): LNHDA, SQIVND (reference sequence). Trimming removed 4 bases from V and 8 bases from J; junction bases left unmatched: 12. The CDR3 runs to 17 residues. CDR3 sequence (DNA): TGTGCCAGTAGTAAACCAAGGACTAGCGGGACGGCCGATGAGCAGTTCTTC. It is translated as CASSKPRTSGTADEQFF.